Reported below is one T cell receptor (beta chain). The count of this clonotype is one. Its binding antigen is unknown. Base qualities are not provided; no much larger clone lies one nucleotide away. The data were taken from a study of blood T cells in healthy people across ages (dated by TCRdb to about 2015). Broadly, across the study: In model experiments, template switching captured roughly one uniquely barcoded TCR beta cDNA molecule for every two T cells. Using the same blood draw, the study looked at two additional independent replicas of 1 million unique cDNA reads for two donors, one aged 18 to 29 and the other aged 80 or older. The donors were split into four age groups: young (average about 16 years), middle-aged (roughly 40), aged (approximately 60) and long-lived (over 80). To avoid experimental bias, donors of different ages were randomly spread across the sequencing lanes. To track age-related changes in TCR beta repertoire diversity, the study relied on deep sequencing normalized with unique cDNA molecular identifiers. What the work shows at the level of the full study, not this receptor alone: Estimates of total diversity based on one million sequenced T cells were regarded as lower bounds and as underestimates. Observed TCR beta diversity per million T cells fell roughly linearly with age, and a significant reduction was already apparent by age about 38. Because profiling used bulk unsorted PBMCs, naive and antigen-experienced compartments could not be compared conclusively. The CMV infection status of donors was not known, potentially confounding age-related changes in expanded clonotypes. Observed TCR beta diversity correlated strongly with the percentage of naive T cells measured by flow cytometry. Compared with the aged group, the long-lived group had more naive CD4+ T cells, fewer expanded clones and increased TCR diversity, suggesting age selection.

As encoded in the germline V gene, CDR1 is SGHRS while CDR2 is YFSETQ. The CDR3 runs 15 residues from the cysteine to the phenylalanine. The only DNA kept is the CDR3, 45 bases in frame from the first base. V sheds 3 bases and J sheds 2 bases, leaving 15 bases between their ends. The library was generated by 5' RACE. Sequencing was carried out with an Illumina HiSeq 2500. The second PCR ran for roughly 7 to 11 cycles and used a J-beta primer mix along with a sample-barcoded 5' primer. Each TCR beta cDNA molecule received a unique molecular identifier from a template-switch 5' adaptor carrying 12 random nucleotides. Each sample yielded at least 2.5 million CDR3-containing paired-end reads. All of the RNA was converted into first-strand cDNA using the Mint cDNA synthesis kit, with a TRBC-specific oligonucleotide serving as the primer. After uracil-DNA glycosylase treatment, a first 18-cycle PCR used universal primers M1SS and BC2_uni_R on all cDNA. The paper's processing steps were these. For normalization, 1 million high-quality reads, each with a distinct molecular identifier, were randomly selected from each sample. Instead of being binned into consensus sequences, reads with shared molecular identifiers were discarded. MiTCR, run with a Q25 quality threshold and the strictest error-elimination algorithm, handled CDR3 identification, clonotype clustering and error correction. A nonparametric unseen species model using Euler transformation provided a lower-bound estimate of total TCR beta diversity. In TCRdb, the public reads were trimmed at Q25 with fastp and aligned with MiXCR, with productive beta chains retained. Every entry covers one CDR3 protein and lists the most common genes and DNA from its rows. The V and J calls and clone size come from TCRdb's table, not from the authors' own analysis. The sample table shows hundreds of thousands of distinct CDR3 sequences, and roughly three fifths are seen once. About 26% of the sample goes to the ten largest clones.

Systemically healthy Caucasian individuals from Russia, around 38 in total and aged roughly 6 to 100 years, were included as donors. Roughly 9.5 milliliters of peripheral blood were drawn from each donor into EDTA-treated Vacutainer tubes. PBMCs were isolated by Ficoll-Paque density-gradient centrifugation, with at least 6 million obtained per sample. Trizol reagent was used to extract total RNA from PBMCs, with at least 6 micrograms per sample. For every donor, flow cytometry on a PBMC aliquot measured the percentage of naive CD45RAhigh/CD27high T cells. This chain is built from TRBV5-1 and TRBJ2-7, with an unclear D gene assignment. The sequencing sample was made of blood. The receptor was isolated from a man aged 40-49 years in good health. The nucleotides read TGCGCCAGCAGCTCTGGACGCTCAATGACCTACGAGCAGTACTTC. The translation is CASSSGRSMTYEQYF.